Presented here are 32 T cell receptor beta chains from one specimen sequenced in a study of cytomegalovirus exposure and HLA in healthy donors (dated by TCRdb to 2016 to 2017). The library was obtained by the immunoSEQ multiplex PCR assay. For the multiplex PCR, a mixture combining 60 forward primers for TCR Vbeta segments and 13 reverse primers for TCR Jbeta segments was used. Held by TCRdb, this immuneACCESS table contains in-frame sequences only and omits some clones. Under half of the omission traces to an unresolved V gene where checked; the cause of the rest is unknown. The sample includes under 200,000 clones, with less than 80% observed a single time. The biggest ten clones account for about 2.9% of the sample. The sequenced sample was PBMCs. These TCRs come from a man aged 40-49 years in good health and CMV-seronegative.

The CDR3, as DNA: TGTGCCAGCAGTTTACCCGGGGATGGCTACACCTTC. Translating gives CASSLPGDGYTF. The rearrangement links TRBV27 to TRBJ1-2, with D hard to call. CDR3 size: 12 residues. The V end was cut by 2 bases, the J end by 6 bases, with 7 bases between. Germline CDR1 reads MNHEY; CDR2 reads SMNVEV (reference sequence).

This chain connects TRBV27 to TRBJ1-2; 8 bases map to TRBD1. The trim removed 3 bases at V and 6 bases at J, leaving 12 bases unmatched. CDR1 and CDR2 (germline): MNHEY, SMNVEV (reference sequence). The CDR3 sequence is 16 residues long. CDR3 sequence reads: CASSFMDRADIDGYTF. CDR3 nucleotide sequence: TGTGCCAGCAGTTTTATGGACAGGGCCGATATCGATGGCTACACCTTC.

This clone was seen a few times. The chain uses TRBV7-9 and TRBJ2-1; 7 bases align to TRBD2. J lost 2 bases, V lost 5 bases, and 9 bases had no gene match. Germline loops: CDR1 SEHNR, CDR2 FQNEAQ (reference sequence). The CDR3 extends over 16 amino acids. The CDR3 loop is CASSAVSGVPYNEQFF. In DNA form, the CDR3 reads TGTGCCAGCAGCGCAGTCAGCGGGGTCCCCTACAATGAGCAGTTCTTC.

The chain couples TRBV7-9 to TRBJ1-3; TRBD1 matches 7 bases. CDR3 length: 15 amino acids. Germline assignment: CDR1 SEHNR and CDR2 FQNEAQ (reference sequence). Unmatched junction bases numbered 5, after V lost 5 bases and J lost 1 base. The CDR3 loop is CASSPQTGSGNTIYF. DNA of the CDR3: TGTGCCAGCAGCCCCCAGACAGGGTCTGGAAACACCATATATTTT.

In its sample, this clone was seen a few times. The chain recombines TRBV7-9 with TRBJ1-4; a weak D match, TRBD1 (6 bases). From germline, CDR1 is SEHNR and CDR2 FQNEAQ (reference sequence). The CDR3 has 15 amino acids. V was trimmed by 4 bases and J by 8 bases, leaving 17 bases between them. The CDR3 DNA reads TGTGCCAGCAGCTCAACAGGGACCTGGGGGGAAAAACTGTTTTTT. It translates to CASSSTGTWGEKLFF.

The CDR3: CASSLVGSAGNTEAFF. The CDR3 DNA reads TGCGCCAGCAGCTTGGTGGGCAGTGCTGGGAACACTGAAGCTTTCTTT. This chain joins TRBV5-1 and TRBJ1-1, with D hard to call. The germline gives CDR1 SGHRS, CDR2 YFSETQ. The length of the CDR3 is 16 residues. V lost 0 bases, J lost 1 base, and 13 bases lay in between.

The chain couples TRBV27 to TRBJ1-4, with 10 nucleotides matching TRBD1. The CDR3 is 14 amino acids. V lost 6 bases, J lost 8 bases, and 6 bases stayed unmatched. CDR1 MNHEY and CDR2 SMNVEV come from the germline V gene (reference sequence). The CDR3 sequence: CASSYRQGAEKLFF. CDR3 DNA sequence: TGTGCCAGCAGCTACCGACAGGGGGCGGAAAAACTGTTTTTT.

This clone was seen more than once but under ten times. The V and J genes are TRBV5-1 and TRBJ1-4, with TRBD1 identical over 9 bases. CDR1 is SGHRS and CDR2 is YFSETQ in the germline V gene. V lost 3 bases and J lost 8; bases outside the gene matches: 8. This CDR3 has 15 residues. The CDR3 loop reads CASSSRQGQGEKLFF. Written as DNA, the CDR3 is TGCGCCAGCAGCTCCCGACAGGGACAGGGCGAAAAACTGTTTTTT.

CDR3 nucleotide sequence: TGTGCCAGCAGCTCGTACAGGGGAGGCACTGAAGCTTTCTTT. It yields the protein CASSSYRGGTEAFF. The gene calls are TRBV7-2 and TRBJ1-1; TRBD1 agrees at 7 bases. This CDR3 region has 14 residues. The V gene end was trimmed by 4 bases and the J gene end by 4 bases; junction bases not matched to a gene: 6. Germline lookup yields CDR1 SGHTA and CDR2 FQGNSA.

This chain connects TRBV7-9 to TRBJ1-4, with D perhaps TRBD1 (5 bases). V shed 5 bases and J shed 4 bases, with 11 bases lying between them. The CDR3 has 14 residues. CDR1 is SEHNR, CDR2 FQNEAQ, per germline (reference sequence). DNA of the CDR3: TGTGCCAGCAGCCTCAGGGTTGGTAATGAAAAACTGTTTTTT. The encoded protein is CASSLRVGNEKLFF.

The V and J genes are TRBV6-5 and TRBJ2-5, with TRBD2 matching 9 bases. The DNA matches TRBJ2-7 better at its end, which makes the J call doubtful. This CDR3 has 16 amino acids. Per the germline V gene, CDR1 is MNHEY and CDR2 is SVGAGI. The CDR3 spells CASSYSSNSGSYEQYF. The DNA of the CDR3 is TGTGCCAGCAGTTACTCGAGTAATAGCGGGAGCTACGAGCAGTACTTC.

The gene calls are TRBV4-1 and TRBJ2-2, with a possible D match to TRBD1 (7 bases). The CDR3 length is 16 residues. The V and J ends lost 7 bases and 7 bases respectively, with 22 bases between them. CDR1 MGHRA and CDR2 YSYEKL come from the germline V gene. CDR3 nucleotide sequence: TGCGCCAGCACCCCAAGGATGGCAGGGGGGATCGGGGAGCTGTTTTTT. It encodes CASTPRMAGGIGELFF.

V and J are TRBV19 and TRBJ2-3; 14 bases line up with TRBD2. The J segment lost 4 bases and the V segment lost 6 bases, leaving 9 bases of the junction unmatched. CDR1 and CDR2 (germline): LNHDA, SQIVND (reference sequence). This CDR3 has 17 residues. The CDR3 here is CASRRDGTSGGSDTQYF. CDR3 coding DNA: TGTGCCAGTAGGAGAGACGGGACTAGCGGGGGCTCAGATACGCAGTATTTT.

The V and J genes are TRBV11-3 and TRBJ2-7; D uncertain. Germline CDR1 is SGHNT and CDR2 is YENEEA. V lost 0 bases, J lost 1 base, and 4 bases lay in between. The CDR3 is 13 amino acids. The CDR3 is CASSLDFSYEQYF. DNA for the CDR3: TGTGCCAGCAGCTTAGACTTTTCCTACGAGCAGTACTTC.

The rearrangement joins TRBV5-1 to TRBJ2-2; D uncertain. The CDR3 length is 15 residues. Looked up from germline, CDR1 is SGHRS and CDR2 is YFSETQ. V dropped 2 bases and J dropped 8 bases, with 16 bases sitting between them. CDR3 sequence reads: CASSFASDTLGELFF. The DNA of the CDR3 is TGCGCCAGCAGCTTCGCGTCAGACACCCTGGGGGAGCTGTTTTTT.

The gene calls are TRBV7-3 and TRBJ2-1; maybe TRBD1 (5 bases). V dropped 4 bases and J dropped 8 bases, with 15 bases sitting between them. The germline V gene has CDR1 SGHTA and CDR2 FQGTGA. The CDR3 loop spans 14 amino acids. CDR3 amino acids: CASSSSGRAHEQFF. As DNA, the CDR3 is TGTGCCAGCAGCTCGTCCGGCAGGGCCCATGAGCAGTTCTTC.

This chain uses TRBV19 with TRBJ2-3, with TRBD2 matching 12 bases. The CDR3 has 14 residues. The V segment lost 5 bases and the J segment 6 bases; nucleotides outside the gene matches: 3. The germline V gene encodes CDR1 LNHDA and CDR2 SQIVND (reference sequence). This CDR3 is CASSPSGGADTQYF. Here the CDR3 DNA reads TGTGCCAGTAGTCCTAGCGGGGGGGCTGATACGCAGTATTTT.

Written as DNA, the CDR3 is TGTGCCAGCAGTTCGACAGGGGAGGTTCGCGCCGAGCAGTACTTC. Amino acids: CASSSTGEVRAEQYF. This rearrangement joins TRBV27 to TRBJ2-7; TRBD1 matches at 8 bases. Germline CDR1 MNHEY, CDR2 SMNVEV (reference sequence). The CDR3 has 15 amino acids. Trimming removed 4 bases from V and 6 bases from J; junction bases left unmatched: 11.

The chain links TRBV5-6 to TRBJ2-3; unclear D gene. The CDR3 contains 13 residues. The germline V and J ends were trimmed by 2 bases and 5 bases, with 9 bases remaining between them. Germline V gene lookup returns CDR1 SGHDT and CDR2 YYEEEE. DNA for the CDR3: TGTGCCAGCAGCTTTATAACTGGAGATACGCAGTATTTT. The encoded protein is CASSFITGDTQYF. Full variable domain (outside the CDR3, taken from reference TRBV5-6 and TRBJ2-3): DAGVTQSPTHLIKTRGQQVTLRCSPKSGHDTVSWYQQALGQGPQFIFQYYEEEERQRGNFPDRFSGHQFPNYSSELNVNALLLGDSALYLCASSFITGDTQYFGPGTRLTVL.

In DNA, the CDR3 is TGTGCCAGCAGCCCAGGACAGTCAGGGCAGACCCAGCATTTT. It encodes CASSPGQSGQTQHF. This rearrangement joins TRBV5-5 to TRBJ1-5; D may be TRBD1 (6 bases). This CDR3 region has 14 residues. Germline CDR1 and CDR2: SGHKS and YYEKEE (reference sequence). The V gene lost 4 bases and the J gene lost 11 bases, with 19 bases spanning the gap.

CDR3 amino acids: CASSSFAYNEQFF. As DNA, the CDR3 is TGTGCCAGCAGTTCCTTTGCCTACAATGAGCAGTTCTTC. The rearrangement uses TRBV27 and TRBJ2-1, with D uncertain. Germline assignment: CDR1 MNHEY and CDR2 SMNVEV (reference sequence). Deletions cut 4 bases from V and 2 bases from J, with 6 bases between. This CDR3 region has 13 residues.

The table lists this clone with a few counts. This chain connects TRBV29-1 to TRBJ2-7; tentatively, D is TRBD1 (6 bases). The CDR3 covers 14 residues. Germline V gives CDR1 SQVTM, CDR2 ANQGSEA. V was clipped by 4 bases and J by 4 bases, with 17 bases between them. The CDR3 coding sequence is TGCAGCGTTGTAGGCGGCGCGCAGGGGTACGAGCAGTACTTC. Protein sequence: CSVVGGAQGYEQYF.

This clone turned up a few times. CDR3 loop: CASTPPRREDTGELFF. The CDR3 DNA reads as TGTGCCAGCACCCCCCCGAGGAGGGAGGACACCGGGGAGCTGTTTTTT. V and J are TRBV7-8 and TRBJ2-2; TRBD2 might be the D (6 bases). The germline V gene has CDR1 SGHVS and CDR2 FQNEAQ. CDR3 length: 16 residues. The V end lost 7 bases, the J end lost 3 bases, and 18 bases lay between the germline ends. The entire variable domain, with the rest obtained from reference TRBV7-8 and TRBJ2-2, is as follows: GAGVSQSPRYKVAKRGQDVALRCDPISGHVSLFWYQQALGQGPEFLTYFQNEAQLDKSGLPSDRFFAERPEGSVSTLKIQRTQQEDSAVYLCASTPPRREDTGELFFGEGSRLTVL.

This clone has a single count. The CDR3 here is CASSPVAGGSTDTQYF. CDR3 in DNA: TGTGCCAGCAGCCCAGTAGCGGGAGGGAGCACAGATACGCAGTATTTT. This sequence joins TRBV5-5 and TRBJ2-3; 11 positions agree with TRBD2. This CDR3 region has 16 residues. V shed 4 bases, J shed 0 bases, and the junction held 4 bases outside the gene matches. Germline CDR1 is SGHKS and CDR2 is YYEKEE (reference sequence).

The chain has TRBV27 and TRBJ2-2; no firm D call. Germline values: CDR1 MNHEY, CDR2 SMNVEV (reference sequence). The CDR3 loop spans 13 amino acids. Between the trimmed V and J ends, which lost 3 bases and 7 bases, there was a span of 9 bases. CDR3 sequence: CASSFLGGGELFF. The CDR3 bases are TGTGCCAGCAGTTTCCTCGGTGGCGGGGAGCTGTTTTTT.

The chain's CDR3 is CASSQRQGDTYGYTF. DNA for the CDR3: TGCGCCAGCAGCCAAAGACAGGGGGACACCTATGGCTACACCTTC. The gene calls are TRBV4-1 and TRBJ1-2; 9 nucleotides match TRBD1. The CDR3 spans 15 residues. CDR1 is MGHRA and CDR2 is YSYEKL in the germline V gene. The V gene end was trimmed by 2 bases and the J gene end by 4 bases; junction bases not matched to a gene: 5.

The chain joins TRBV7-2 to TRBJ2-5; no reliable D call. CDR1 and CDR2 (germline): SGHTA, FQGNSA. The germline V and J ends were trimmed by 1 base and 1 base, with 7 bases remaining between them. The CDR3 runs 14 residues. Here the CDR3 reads CASSLGPGQETQYF. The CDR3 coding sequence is TGTGCCAGCAGCTTAGGACCGGGCCAAGAGACCCAGTACTTC.

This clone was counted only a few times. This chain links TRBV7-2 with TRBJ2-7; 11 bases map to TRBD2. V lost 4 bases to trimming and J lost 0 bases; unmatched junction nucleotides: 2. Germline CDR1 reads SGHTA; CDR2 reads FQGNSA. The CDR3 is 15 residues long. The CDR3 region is CASSSGLAGSYEQYF. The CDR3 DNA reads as TGTGCCAGCAGCTCCGGACTAGCGGGCTCCTACGAGCAGTACTTC.

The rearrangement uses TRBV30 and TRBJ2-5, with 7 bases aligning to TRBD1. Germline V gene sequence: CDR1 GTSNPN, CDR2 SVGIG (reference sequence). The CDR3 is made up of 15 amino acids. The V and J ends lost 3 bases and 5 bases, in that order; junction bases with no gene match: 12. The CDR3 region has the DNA TGTGCCTGGAGCGGCCAACAGGGGCCGGCCGAGACCCAGTACTTC. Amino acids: CAWSGQQGPAETQYF.

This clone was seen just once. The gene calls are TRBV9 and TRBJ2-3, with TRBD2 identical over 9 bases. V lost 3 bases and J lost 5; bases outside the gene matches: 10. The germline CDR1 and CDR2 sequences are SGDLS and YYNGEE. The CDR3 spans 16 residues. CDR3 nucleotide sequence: TGTGCCAGCAGCGCAGCGGGAGGCCCATTGGGAGATACGCAGTATTTT. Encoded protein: CASSAAGGPLGDTQYF.

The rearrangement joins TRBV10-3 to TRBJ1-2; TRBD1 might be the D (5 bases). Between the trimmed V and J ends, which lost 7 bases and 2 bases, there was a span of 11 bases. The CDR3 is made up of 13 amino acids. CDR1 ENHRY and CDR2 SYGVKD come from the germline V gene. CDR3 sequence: CAITKDTNYGYTF. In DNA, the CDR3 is TGTGCCATCACCAAGGACACGAACTATGGCTACACCTTC.

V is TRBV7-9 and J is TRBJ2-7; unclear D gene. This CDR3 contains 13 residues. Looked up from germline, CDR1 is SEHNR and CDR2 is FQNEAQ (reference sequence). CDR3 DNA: TGTTTTTTCAAGCAGAAGGCGGCATACGAGCAGTACTTC. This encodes CFFKQKAAYEQYF.